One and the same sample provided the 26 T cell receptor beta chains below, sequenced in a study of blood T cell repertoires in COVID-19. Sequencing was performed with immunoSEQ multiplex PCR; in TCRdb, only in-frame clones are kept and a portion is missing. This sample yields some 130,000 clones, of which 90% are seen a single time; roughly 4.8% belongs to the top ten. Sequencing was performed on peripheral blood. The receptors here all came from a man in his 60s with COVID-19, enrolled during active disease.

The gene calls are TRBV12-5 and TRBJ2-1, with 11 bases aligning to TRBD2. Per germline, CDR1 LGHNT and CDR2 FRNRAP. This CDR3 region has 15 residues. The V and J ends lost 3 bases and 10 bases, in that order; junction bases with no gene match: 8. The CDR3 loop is CASGFDSGRGREQFF. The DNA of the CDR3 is TGTGCTAGTGGTTTTGATAGCGGGAGGGGGCGGGAGCAGTTCTTC.

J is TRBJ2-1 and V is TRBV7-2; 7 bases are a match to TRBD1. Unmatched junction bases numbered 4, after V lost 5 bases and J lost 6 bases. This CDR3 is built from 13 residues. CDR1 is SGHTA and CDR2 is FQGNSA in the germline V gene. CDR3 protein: CASSVTGPNEQFF. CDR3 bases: TGTGCCAGCAGCGTGACAGGGCCCAATGAGCAGTTCTTC. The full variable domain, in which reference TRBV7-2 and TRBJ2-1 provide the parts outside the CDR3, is GAGVSQSPSNKVTEKGKDVELRCDPISGHTALYWYRQSLGQGLEFLIYFQGNSAPDKSGLPSDRFSAERTGGSVSTLTIQRTQQEDSAVYLCASSVTGPNEQFFGPGTRLTVL.

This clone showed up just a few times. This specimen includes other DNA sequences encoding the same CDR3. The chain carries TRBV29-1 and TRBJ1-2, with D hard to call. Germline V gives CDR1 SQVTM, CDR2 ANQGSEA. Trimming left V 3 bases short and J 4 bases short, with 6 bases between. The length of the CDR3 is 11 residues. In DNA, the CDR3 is TGCAGCGTTGAGGGCCGCTATGGCTACACCTTC. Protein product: CSVEGRYGYTF.

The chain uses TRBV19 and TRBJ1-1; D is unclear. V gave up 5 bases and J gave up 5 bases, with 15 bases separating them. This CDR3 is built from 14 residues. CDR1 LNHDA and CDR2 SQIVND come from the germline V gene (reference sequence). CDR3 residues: CASSPPPRGTEAFF. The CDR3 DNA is TGTGCCAGTAGTCCCCCGCCGAGAGGTACTGAAGCTTTCTTT.

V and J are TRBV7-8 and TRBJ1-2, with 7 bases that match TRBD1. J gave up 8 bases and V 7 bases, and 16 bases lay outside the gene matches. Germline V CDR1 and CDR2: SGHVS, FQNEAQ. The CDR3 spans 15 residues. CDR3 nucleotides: TGTGCCAGCAACCTAGTTGGGGACAGCTTGCGGGGCTACACCTTC. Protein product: CASNLVGDSLRGYTF. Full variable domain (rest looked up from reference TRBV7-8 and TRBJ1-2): GAGVSQSPRYKVAKRGQDVALRCDPISGHVSLFWYQQALGQGPEFLTYFQNEAQLDKSGLPSDRFFAERPEGSVSTLKIQRTQQEDSAVYLCASNLVGDSLRGYTFGSGTRLTVV.

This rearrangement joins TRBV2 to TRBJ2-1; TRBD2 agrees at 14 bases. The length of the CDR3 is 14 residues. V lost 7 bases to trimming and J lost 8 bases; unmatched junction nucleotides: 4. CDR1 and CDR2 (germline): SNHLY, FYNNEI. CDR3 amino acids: CASKGTSGSYEQFF. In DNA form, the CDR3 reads TGTGCCAGCAAAGGGACTAGCGGGAGCTATGAGCAGTTCTTC.

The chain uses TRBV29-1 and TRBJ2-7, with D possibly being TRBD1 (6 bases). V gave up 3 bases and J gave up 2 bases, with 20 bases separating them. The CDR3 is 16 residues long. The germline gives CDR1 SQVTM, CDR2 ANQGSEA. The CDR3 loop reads CSVEGGQGPRAYEQYF. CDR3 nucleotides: TGCAGCGTTGAGGGTGGGCAGGGGCCCCGAGCCTACGAGCAGTACTTC.

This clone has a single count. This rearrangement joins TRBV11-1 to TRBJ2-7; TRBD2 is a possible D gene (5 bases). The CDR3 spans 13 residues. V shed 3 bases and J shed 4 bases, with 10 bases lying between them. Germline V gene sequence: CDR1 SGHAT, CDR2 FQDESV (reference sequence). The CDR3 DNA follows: TGTGCCAGCAGCTTGGGTGGGGAGTACGAGCAGTACTTC. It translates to CASSLGGEYEQYF.

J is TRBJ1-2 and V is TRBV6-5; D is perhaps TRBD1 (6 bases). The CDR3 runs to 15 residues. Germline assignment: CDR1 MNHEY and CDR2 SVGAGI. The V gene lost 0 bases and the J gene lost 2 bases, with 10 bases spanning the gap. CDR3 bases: TGTGCCAGCAGTTACTCGAGGGGGGGGAACTATGGCTACACCTTC. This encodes CASSYSRGGNYGYTF.

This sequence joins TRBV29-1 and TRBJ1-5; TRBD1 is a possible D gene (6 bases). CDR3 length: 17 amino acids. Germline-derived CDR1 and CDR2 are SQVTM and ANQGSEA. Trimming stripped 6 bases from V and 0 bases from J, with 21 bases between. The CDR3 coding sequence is TGCAGCGTCGTAATAAAGACAGGAGGATATAGCAATCAGCCCCAGCATTTT. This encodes CSVVIKTGGYSNQPQHF.

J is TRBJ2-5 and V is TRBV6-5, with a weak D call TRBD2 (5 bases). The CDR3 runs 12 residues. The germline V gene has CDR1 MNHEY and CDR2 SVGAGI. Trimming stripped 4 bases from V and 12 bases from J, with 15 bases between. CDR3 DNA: TGTGCCAGCAGTTCCGGGAACAGTGTAGAGTACTTC. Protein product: CASSSGNSVEYF.

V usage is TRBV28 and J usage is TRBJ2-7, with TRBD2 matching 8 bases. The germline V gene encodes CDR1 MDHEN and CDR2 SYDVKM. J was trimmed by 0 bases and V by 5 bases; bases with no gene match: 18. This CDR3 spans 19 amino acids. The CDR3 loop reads CASSPPGGVGGIDSYEQYF. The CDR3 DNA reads TGTGCCAGCAGTCCCCCGGGGGGGGTGGGAGGTATTGACTCCTACGAGCAGTACTTC.

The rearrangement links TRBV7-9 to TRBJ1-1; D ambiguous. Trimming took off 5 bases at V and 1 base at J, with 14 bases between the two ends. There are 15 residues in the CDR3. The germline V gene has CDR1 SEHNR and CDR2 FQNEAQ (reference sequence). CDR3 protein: CASSAGKQRNTEAFF. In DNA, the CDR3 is TGTGCCAGCAGCGCCGGGAAGCAGAGGAACACTGAAGCTTTCTTT.

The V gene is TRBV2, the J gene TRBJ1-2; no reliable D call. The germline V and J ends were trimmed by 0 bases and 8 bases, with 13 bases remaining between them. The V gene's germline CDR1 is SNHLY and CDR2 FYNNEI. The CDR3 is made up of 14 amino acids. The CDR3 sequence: CASSEARADGGYTF. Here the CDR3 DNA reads TGTGCCAGCAGTGAAGCGCGGGCAGACGGAGGCTACACCTTC.

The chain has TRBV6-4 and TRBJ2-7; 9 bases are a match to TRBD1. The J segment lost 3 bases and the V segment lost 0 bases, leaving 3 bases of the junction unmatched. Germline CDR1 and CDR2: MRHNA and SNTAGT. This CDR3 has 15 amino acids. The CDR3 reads CASSDSRTGDYEQYF. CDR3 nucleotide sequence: TGTGCCAGCAGTGACTCGCGGACAGGGGACTACGAGCAGTACTTC.

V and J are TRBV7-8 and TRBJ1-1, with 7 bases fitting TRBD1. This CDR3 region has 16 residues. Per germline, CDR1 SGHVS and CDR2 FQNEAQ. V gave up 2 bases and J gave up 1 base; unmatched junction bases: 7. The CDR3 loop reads CASSLLGGNWNTEAFF. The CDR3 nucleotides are TGTGCCAGCAGCTTACTAGGGGGCAATTGGAACACTGAAGCTTTCTTT.

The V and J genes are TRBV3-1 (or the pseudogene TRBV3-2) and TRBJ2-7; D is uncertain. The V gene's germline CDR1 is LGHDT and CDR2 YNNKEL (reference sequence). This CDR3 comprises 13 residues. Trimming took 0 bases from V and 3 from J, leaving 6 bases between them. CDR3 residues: CASSQDRYYEQYF. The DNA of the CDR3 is TGTGCCAGCAGCCAAGACAGATACTACGAGCAGTACTTC.

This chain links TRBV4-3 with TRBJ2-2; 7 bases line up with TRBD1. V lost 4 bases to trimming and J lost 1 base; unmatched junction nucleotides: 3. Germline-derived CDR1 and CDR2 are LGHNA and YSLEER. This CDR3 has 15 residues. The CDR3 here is CASSPGGRNTGELFF. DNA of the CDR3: TGCGCCAGCAGCCCAGGGGGAAGGAACACCGGGGAGCTGTTTTTT.

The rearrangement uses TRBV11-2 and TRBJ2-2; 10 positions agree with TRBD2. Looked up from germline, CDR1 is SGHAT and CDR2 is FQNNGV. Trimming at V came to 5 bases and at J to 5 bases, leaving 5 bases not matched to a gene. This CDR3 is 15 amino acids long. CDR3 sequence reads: CASSAPGLATGELFF. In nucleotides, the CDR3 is TGTGCCAGCAGCGCACCGGGACTAGCGACCGGGGAGCTGTTTTTT.

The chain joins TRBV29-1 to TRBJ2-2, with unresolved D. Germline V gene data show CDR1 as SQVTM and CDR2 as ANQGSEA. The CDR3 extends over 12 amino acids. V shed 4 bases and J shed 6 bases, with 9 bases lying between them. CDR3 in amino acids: CSVGSGSGELFF. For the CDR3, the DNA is TGCAGCGTTGGCTCAGGATCCGGGGAGCTGTTTTTT.

CDR3 region: CSVAKGALNTEAFF. The CDR3 nucleotides read TGCAGCGTTGCGAAGGGGGCGTTGAACACTGAAGCTTTCTTT. The chain employs TRBV29-1 and TRBJ1-1; TRBD1 matches at 7 bases. The CDR3 totals 14 residues. From germline, CDR1 is SQVTM and CDR2 ANQGSEA. V lost 4 bases, J lost 0 bases, and 5 bases stayed unmatched.

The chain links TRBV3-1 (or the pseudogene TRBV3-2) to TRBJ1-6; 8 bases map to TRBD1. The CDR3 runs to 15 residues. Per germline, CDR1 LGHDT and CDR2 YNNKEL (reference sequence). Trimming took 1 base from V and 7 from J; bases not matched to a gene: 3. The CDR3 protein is CASSQGRDRNSPLHF. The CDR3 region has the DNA TGTGCCAGCAGCCAAGGACGGGACAGGAATTCACCCCTCCACTTT.

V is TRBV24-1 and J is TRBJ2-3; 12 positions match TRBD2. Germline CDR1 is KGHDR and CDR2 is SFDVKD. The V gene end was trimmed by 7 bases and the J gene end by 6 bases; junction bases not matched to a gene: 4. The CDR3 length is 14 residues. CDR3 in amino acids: CATRPTSGSDTQYF. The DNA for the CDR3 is TGTGCCACCAGACCGACTAGCGGGAGTGATACGCAGTATTTT.

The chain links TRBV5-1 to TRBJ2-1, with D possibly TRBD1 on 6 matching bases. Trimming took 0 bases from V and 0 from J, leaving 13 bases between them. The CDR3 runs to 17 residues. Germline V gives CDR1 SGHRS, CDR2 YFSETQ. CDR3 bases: TGCGCCAGCAGCTTGGATATTAGGGGGAGCTCCTACAATGAGCAGTTCTTC. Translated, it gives CASSLDIRGSSYNEQFF.

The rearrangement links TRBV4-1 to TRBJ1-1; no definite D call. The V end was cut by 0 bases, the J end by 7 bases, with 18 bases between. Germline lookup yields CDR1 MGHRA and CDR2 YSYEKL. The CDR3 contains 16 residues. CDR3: CASSQDKFGGGDEAFF. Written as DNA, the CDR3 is TGCGCCAGCAGCCAAGATAAATTCGGTGGCGGGGATGAAGCTTTCTTT.

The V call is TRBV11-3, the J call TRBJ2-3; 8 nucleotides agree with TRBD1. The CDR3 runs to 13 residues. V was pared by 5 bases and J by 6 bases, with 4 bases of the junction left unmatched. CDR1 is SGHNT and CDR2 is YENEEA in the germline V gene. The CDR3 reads CASSPRGQDTQYF. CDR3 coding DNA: TGTGCCAGCAGCCCCAGGGGGCAGGATACGCAGTATTTT.